The 25 T cell receptor beta chains reported below all come from one sample, sequenced in a study of T-cell reconstitution after alpha-beta-depleted transplantation in children (dated by TCRdb to between 2015 and 2016). To prepare the library, PCR was applied. The sequencing machine was an Illumina HiSeq 2500. TCR library preparation used molecular barcoding, with unique molecular identifiers applied to normalize quantification of the TCRbeta repertoire. Using fastp at Q25 and MiXCR, TCRdb reprocessed the public reads and kept productive beta chains. Records with the same CDR3 protein are collapsed into one entry carrying the most frequent genes and DNA. In this sample the table shows 80,000 to 95,000 distinct CDR3 sequences, 8% to 9% of which occur a single time. The ten biggest clones cover over 6% of the sample. Sequenced material: PBMCs from the stem cell graft donor, taken from the stem cell graft. The receptor source for this set is a human donor who donated a stem cell graft to a child with congenital amegakaryocytic thrombocytopenia.

This clonotype has more than one count but fewer than ten. A much larger clone differs from this one at a single base, so this may be a read error. This chain joins TRBV3-1 and TRBJ1-5; 9 bases agree with TRBD1. The CDR3 has 19 residues. CDR1 LGHDT and CDR2 YNNKEL come from the germline V gene (reference sequence). The CDR3 sequence is CTSSDRQGGLRGSNQPQHF. Here the CDR3 DNA reads TGTACCAGCAGTGACCGACAGGGGGGTTTGCGGGGGAGCAATCAGCCCCAGCATTTT.

Many counts were recorded for this clonotype. This chain joins TRBV6-5 and TRBJ2-7, with D perhaps TRBD2 (6 bases). V was cut by 7 bases and J by 3 bases, with 13 bases left in between. Looked up from germline, CDR1 is MNHEY and CDR2 is SVGAGI. The CDR3 contains 13 residues. In nucleotides, the CDR3 is TGTGCCAGCATGGTCGTTAGCGGCTACGAGCAGTACTTC. Its protein product is CASMVVSGYEQYF.

Only a few counts were recorded for this clonotype. The V gene is TRBV4-3, the J gene TRBJ1-6; TRBD1 is a possible D gene (6 bases). CDR1 and CDR2 (germline): LGHNA, YSLEER. The V and J ends lost 0 bases and 7 bases respectively, with 10 bases between them. This CDR3 has 15 residues. The CDR3: CASSQDFTGNSPLHF. The CDR3 DNA sequence: TGCGCCAGCAGCCAAGATTTCACAGGGAATTCACCCCTCCACTTT.

This clonotype appeared many times. This sequence joins TRBV7-2 and TRBJ2-1; no firm D call. With 5 bases removed from V and 4 bases from J, the gap between germline ends came to 12 bases. The CDR3 spans 14 residues. Germline V gene lookup returns CDR1 SGHTA and CDR2 FQGNSA. In DNA, the CDR3 is TGTGCCAGCAGCCCGTTCCTGGAGTACAATGAGCAGTTCTTC. Encoded protein: CASSPFLEYNEQFF.

This clonotype appeared many times. The chain joins TRBV5-1 to TRBJ2-5; D remains ambiguous. The length of the CDR3 is 12 residues. V lost 4 bases to trimming and J lost 5 bases, with 9 bases between them. The germline gives CDR1 SGHRS, CDR2 YFSETQ. The CDR3 reads CASSVLGETQYF. As DNA, the CDR3 is TGCGCCAGCAGCGTTTTAGGGGAGACCCAGTACTTC.

This clonotype was counted ten times or more. This chain connects TRBV29-1 to TRBJ1-1; D is ambiguous. V lost 3 bases and J lost 4, with 12 bases in between. The CDR3 is 13 residues long. Germline CDR1 is SQVTM and CDR2 is ANQGSEA. In nucleotides, the CDR3 is TGCAGCGTTGACGAAGGGTTGGGCACTGAAGCTTTCTTT. The encoded protein is CSVDEGLGTEAFF.

This clonotype is deemed medium-sized. This rearrangement joins TRBV29-1 to TRBJ1-1; perhaps TRBD1 as D (5 bases). The V and J ends lost 7 bases and 3 bases respectively, with 15 bases between them. The CDR3 covers 13 residues. Per the germline V gene, CDR1 is SQVTM and CDR2 is ANQGSEA. CDR3 nucleotide sequence: TGCAGCGCCGCGACAGCGAGGGACACTGAAGCTTTCTTT. Translating it yields CSAATARDTEAFF.

This clonotype was observed many times. This sequence joins TRBV20-1 and TRBJ2-1; TRBD2 aligns across 11 bases. There are 15 residues in the CDR3. Germline CDR1 is DFQATT and CDR2 is SNEGSKA (reference sequence). V lost 6 bases, J lost 5 bases, and 9 bases stayed unmatched. CDR3 nucleotide sequence: TGCAGTGCGAGTCCCGGGACTAGCGGTGACAATGAGCAGTTCTTC. This translates into CSASPGTSGDNEQFF.

This clonotype has a count of ten or more. V and J are TRBV7-9 and TRBJ1-2, with 8 bases lining up with TRBD1. The CDR3 covers 16 residues. Germline lookup yields CDR1 SEHNR and CDR2 FQNEAQ (reference sequence). V gave up 8 bases and J gave up 6 bases; unmatched junction bases: 17. The CDR3 nucleotides read TGTGCCAGCTCAAACCGGGACAGGTCTTTGTTCGATGGCTACACCTTC. Translated, it gives CASSNRDRSLFDGYTF.

The rearrangement links TRBV20-1 to TRBJ2-1, with a tentative D call TRBD2 (6 bases). The germline V gene encodes CDR1 DFQATT and CDR2 SNEGSKA (reference sequence). Trimming cost V 0 bases and J 5 bases, with 14 bases left between them. The CDR3 covers 15 residues. The CDR3 bases are TGCAGTGCTAGAGATCCGGGAGCTCCCAACAATGAGCAGTTCTTC. This gives the protein CSARDPGAPNNEQFF.

This clonotype appeared many times. The J gene is TRBJ2-3, the V gene TRBV20-1; D is perhaps TRBD2 (6 bases). Germline CDR1 reads DFQATT; CDR2 reads SNEGSKA (reference sequence). The CDR3 loop spans 13 amino acids. The CDR3 nucleotides read TGCAATCCTATCCGGGGGTCCACAGATACGCAGTATTTT. Protein: CNPIRGSTDTQYF.

This clonotype occurred a few times. J is TRBJ2-4 and V is TRBV28, with 9 bases that match TRBD1. V shed 3 bases, J shed 4 bases, and the junction held 7 bases outside the gene matches. This CDR3 spans 16 amino acids. Germline CDR1 is MDHEN and CDR2 is SYDVKM. CDR3 amino acids: CASSFPGQGFKNIQYF. DNA for the CDR3: TGTGCCAGCAGTTTCCCGGGACAGGGATTTAAAAACATTCAGTACTTC.

This clonotype was observed many times. The gene calls are TRBV20-1 and TRBJ2-1; possible D gene TRBD2, 5 bases. Germline CDR1 DFQATT, CDR2 SNEGSKA (reference sequence). This CDR3 is 13 amino acids long. V was cut by 8 bases and J by 0 bases, with 11 bases left in between. CDR3 region: CSPSGPSYNEQFF. As DNA, the CDR3 is TGCAGTCCGAGCGGACCCTCCTACAATGAGCAGTTCTTC.

In its sample, this clonotype was seen many times. The chain combines TRBV10-3 with TRBJ2-5, with 12 bases matching TRBD2. Looked up from germline, CDR1 is ENHRY and CDR2 is SYGVKD. V lost 5 bases and J lost 5; bases outside the gene matches: 6. This CDR3 is built from 15 residues. As DNA, the CDR3 is TGTGCCATCAGTACGACTAGCGGGGGTTATGAGACCCAGTACTTC. It encodes CAISTTSGGYETQYF.

This clonotype was recorded many times. The rearrangement uses TRBV3-1 and TRBJ2-3; D remains ambiguous. V gave up 3 bases and J gave up 0 bases, with 13 bases separating them. The CDR3 is 16 residues long. Germline V gene sequence: CDR1 LGHDT, CDR2 YNNKEL (reference sequence). The CDR3 is CASSHTGPYSTDTQYF. The CDR3 DNA follows: TGTGCCAGCAGCCATACTGGACCATACAGCACAGATACGCAGTATTTT.

The sample holds many counts of this clonotype. CDR3 protein: CASSPPSDSYNEQFF. The DNA for the CDR3 is TGTGCCAGCAGCCCACCCTCAGATTCCTACAATGAGCAGTTCTTC. This sequence joins TRBV12-3 or TRBV12-4 and TRBJ2-1; D uncertain. This CDR3 spans 15 amino acids. Trimming stripped 6 bases from V and 1 base from J, with 13 bases between.

This clonotype was counted ten times or more. The rearrangement uses TRBV20-1 and TRBJ2-3, with 7 bases aligning to TRBD1. CDR3 size: 14 residues. Germline CDR1 and CDR2: DFQATT and SNEGSKA (reference sequence). The junction had 5 bases not matched to a gene; V was cut back by 0 bases and J by 5 bases. CDR3 in amino acids: CSARDRTGQDTQYF. CDR3 nucleotide sequence: TGCAGTGCTAGAGATCGGACAGGCCAAGATACGCAGTATTTT.

Concerning this clonotype itself: This CDR3 is missing its conserved last phenylalanine or tryptophan, likely due to a read error. The rearrangement links TRBV5-1 to TRBJ2-7; TRBD2 matches at 7 bases. This CDR3 region has 13 residues. J was trimmed by 4 bases and V by 4 bases; bases with no gene match: 5. The V gene's germline CDR1 is SGHRS and CDR2 YFSETQ. This CDR3 reads CASSGGDDYEQYL. CDR3 in DNA: TGCGCCAGCAGCGGGGGGGACGATTACGAGCAGTACTTG.

This clonotype was seen many times. This chain uses TRBV12-3 or TRBV12-4 with TRBJ2-1; 9 nucleotides line up with TRBD1. V shed 3 bases, J shed 6 bases, and the junction held 12 bases outside the gene matches. There are 17 residues in the CDR3. This CDR3 reads CASSFKTGTGSFNEQFF. The CDR3 DNA follows: TGTGCCAGCAGTTTTAAAACCGGGACAGGGTCGTTCAATGAGCAGTTCTTC.

This clonotype was observed many times. The V gene is TRBV27, the J gene TRBJ2-5; D perhaps matches TRBD1 (5 bases). Looked up from germline, CDR1 is MNHEY and CDR2 is SMNVEV (reference sequence). The CDR3 sequence is 13 residues long. V shed 2 bases and J shed 2 bases, with 6 bases lying between them. CDR3 amino acids: CASSLRQQETQYF. In DNA, the CDR3 is TGTGCCAGCAGTTTAAGACAGCAAGAGACCCAGTACTTC.

This clonotype came up many times. The J gene is TRBJ1-1, the V gene TRBV10-3; no definite D call. Germline V gene lookup returns CDR1 ENHRY and CDR2 SYGVKD. This CDR3 comprises 13 residues. V was cut by 0 bases and J by 8 bases, with 10 bases left in between. The CDR3 region has the DNA TGTGCCATCAGTGAGTCGGGAGTCAAGGAAGCTTTCTTT. As protein: CAISESGVKEAFF.

This clonotype was recorded at least ten times. The chain employs TRBV5-1 and TRBJ2-7, with D maybe TRBD1 (6 bases). Germline V lookup: CDR1 SGHRS, CDR2 YFSETQ. Between the trimmed V and J ends, which lost 4 bases and 0 bases, there was a span of 11 bases. There are 14 residues in the CDR3. The CDR3 here is CASSAYRASYEQYF. CDR3 bases: TGCGCCAGCAGCGCGTACAGGGCCTCCTACGAGCAGTACTTC. The full variable domain, its missing parts supplied by reference TRBV5-1 and TRBJ2-7, is KAGVTQTPRYLIKTRGQQVTLSCSPISGHRSVSWYQQTPGQGLQFLFEYFSETQRNKGNFPGRFSGRQFSNSRSEMNVSTLELGDSALYLCASSAYRASYEQYFGPGTRLTVT.

The CDR3 nucleotides are TGTGCCAGCAGCCCCGAGGGCCCCTACAATGAGCAGTTCTTC. Amino acids: CASSPEGPYNEQFF. The chain recombines TRBV28 with TRBJ2-1; possibly TRBD2 for D (5 bases). CDR3 size: 14 residues. CDR1 MDHEN and CDR2 SYDVKM come from the germline V gene. V lost 6 bases to trimming and J lost 2 bases, with 11 bases between them.

This clonotype was detected many times. The rearrangement uses TRBV19 and TRBJ1-5, with D maybe TRBD1 (6 bases). With 10 bases removed from V and 0 bases from J, the gap between germline ends came to 19 bases. Germline CDR1 LNHDA, CDR2 SQIVND (reference sequence). CDR3 length: 16 amino acids. CDR3 in amino acids: CATMDSGGYSNQPQHF. The CDR3, as DNA: TGTGCCACCATGGACAGCGGGGGCTATAGCAATCAGCCCCAGCATTTT.

At least ten counts were recorded for this clonotype. This chain uses TRBV4-1 with TRBJ2-1; TRBD2 agrees at 10 bases. V lost 1 base, J lost 1 base, and 7 bases stayed unmatched. Germline V CDR1 and CDR2: MGHRA, YSYEKL. The CDR3 loop spans 18 amino acids. The CDR3: CASSQGPSGGGSYNEQFF. The CDR3 bases are TGCGCCAGCAGCCAAGGGCCGAGCGGGGGGGGATCCTACAATGAGCAGTTCTTC.